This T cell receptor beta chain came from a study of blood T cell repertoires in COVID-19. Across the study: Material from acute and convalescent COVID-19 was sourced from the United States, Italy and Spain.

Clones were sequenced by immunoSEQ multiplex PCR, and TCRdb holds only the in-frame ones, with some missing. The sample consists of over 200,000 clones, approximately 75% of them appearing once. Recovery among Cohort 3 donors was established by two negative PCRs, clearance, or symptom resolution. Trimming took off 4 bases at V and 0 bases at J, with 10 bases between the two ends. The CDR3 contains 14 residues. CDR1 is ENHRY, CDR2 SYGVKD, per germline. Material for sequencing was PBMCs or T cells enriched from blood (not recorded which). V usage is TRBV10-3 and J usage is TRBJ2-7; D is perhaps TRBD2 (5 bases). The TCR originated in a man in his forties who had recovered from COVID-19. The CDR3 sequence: CAISVGGISYEQYF. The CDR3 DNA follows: TGTGCCATCAGTGTTGGAGGAATCTCCTACGAGCAGTACTTC.